This T cell receptor (beta chain) derives from a study of blood T cell repertoires in COVID-19 (TCRdb year 2020). For the wider study: Samples from collaborators originated in the United States, Italy and Spain and spanned both the acute and convalescent phases of COVID-19. The material from the prospective study consisted of cDNA or gDNA derived from T cells, B-cell-depleted T cells, or PBMCs. Subjects who had been exposed to COVID-19, were actively infected with it, or had recovered from it provided the deeply sampled blood TCRbeta repertoires that made up the dataset. A freely available public database, intended as a resource for researchers studying the immune response to SARS-CoV-2, is where the repertoires were released. The samples were drawn from the first 160 participants of the ongoing ImmuneRACE study and from some 1,300 subjects provided by 6 global collaborators. A de-identified subject ID, COVID-19 status, age in years and sex were almost always included in the sample metadata. Where HLA class I and class II types were available, the types were taken from metadata supplied by the sample provider, not from assay-based typing.

In the germline V gene, CDR1 corresponds to SGDLS and CDR2 to YYNGEE. V is trimmed back by 1 base and J by 7 bases, and the junction contains 5 bases that no gene match accounts for. Spanning cysteine to phenylalanine, the CDR3 consists of 14 amino acids. The read is trimmed to its CDR3 DNA, 42 bases read in frame from base 1. TCRbeta CDR3 regions were amplified from genomic DNA by means of the immunoSEQ Assay, a bias-controlled multiplex PCR. The paper's processing steps were these. Nucleated cell counts per sample were estimated from amplification of reference gene primers within the assay. To quantify the absolute abundance of each unique TCRbeta CDR3 rearrangement, sequence reads were collapsed and filtered. Productive Simpson clonality was computed per sample as the square root of Simpson's diversity index over productive rearrangements. TCRdb obtained this table from immuneACCESS and retained in-frame rearrangements with V and J assigned. These tables miss some clones; where compared with another copy, unresolved V genes account for less than half of the shortfall, and the remainder is unexplained. V and J calls and clone size are those listed in that table; D and trimming were worked out from the DNA. For this sample the table gives 150,000 or so clones, of which about 89% were detected only once. In total, the top ten clones hold over 0.45% of the sample.

Each collaborating institution followed its own protocols to collect whole blood in K2EDTA tubes. For TCRbeta analysis, collaborator samples were shipped as frozen whole blood, as isolated PBMCs, or as DNA extracted from either sample type. Details on this clone: The specificity of this receptor is unknown. Base-call qualities are not available, and no considerably larger clone is one nucleotide away.

Findings and caveats that apply to the study as a whole: The quantity of clinical and demographic metadata differed by source and by participant and was supplied without curation.

The rearranged segments are TRBV9 and TRBJ1-3, and 7 junctional nucleotides match TRBD1. The source material was peripheral blood. The receptor's source is a man aged 45-60 years with acute or convalescent COVID-19. The DNA sequence is as follows: TGTGCCAGCAGCGTAAGACAGGGAGAGAACACCATATATTTT. Translated, it gives CASSVRQGENTIYF.